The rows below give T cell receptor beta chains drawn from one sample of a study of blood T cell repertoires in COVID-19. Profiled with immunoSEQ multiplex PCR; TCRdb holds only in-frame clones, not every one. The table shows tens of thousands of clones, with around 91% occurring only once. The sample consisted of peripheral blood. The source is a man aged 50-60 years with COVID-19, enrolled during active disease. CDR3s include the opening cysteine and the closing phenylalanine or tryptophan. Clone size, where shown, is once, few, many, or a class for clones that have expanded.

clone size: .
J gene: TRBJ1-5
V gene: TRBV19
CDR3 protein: CASSILGDSNQPQHF

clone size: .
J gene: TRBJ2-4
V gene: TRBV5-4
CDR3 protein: CASSLATSGGINIQYF

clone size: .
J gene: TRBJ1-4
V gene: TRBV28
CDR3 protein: CASQGRGVPNEKLFF

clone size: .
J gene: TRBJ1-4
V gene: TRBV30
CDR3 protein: CAWRKGTNEKLFF

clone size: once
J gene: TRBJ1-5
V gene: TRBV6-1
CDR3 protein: CASSEQVLDQPQHF

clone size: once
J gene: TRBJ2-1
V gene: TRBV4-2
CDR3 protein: CASSQGTGFSYNEQFF

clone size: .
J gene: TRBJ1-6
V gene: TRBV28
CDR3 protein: CASRADSPLHF

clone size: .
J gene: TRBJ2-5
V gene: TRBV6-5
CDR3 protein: CASSRSQGETQYF

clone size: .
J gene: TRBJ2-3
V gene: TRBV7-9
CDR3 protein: CASSLLSTDTQYF

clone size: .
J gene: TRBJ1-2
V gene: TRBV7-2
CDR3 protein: CASSLNRVNYGYTF

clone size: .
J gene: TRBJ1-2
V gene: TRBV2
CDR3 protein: CASSEVRGYGYTF

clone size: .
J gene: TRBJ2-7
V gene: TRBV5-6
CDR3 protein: CASSVTGIYEQYF

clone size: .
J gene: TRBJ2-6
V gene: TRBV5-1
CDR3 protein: CATAAGAGANVLTF

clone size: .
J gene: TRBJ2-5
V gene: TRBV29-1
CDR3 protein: CSASRGQETQYF

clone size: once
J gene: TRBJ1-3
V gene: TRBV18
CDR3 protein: CASSPAGDSGNTIYF

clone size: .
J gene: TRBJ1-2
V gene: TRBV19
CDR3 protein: CASSLQGVYGYTF

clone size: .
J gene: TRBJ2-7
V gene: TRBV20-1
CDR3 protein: CSASYRGTYEQYF

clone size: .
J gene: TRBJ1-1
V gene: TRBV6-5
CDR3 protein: CASTPSGRTEAFF

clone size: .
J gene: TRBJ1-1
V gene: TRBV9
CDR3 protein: CASTDRGLTEAFF

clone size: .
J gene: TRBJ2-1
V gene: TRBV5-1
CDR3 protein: CASSFSSLAVYNEQFF

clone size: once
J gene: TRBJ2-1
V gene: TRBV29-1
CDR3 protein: CSVGTSGSNEQFF

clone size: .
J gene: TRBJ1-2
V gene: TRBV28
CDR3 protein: CASSSRTGGSRGYTF

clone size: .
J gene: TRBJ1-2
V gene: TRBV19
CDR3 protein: CASFAVGRNYGYTF

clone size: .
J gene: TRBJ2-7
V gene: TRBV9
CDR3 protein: CASSVRQGGEQYF

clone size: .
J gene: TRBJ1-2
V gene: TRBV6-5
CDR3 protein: CASSYSGTVYGYTF

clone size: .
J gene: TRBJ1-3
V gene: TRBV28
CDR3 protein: CASSAGTSGNTIYF

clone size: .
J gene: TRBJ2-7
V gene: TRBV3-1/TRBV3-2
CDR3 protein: CASSQASGEQYF

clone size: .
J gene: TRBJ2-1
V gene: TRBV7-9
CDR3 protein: CASSYSTYSYNEQFF

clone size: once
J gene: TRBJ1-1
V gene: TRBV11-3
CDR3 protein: CASSLLSSTEAFF

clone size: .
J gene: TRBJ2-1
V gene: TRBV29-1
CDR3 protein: CSGLAVYNEQFF

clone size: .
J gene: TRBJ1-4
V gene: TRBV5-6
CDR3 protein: CASSLPDRGEKLFF

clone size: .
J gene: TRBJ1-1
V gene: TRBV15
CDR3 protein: CATSRDRDTEAFF

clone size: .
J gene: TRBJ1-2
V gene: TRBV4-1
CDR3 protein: CASSQGRVYGYTF

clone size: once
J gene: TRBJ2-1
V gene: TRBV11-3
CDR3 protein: CASSSRTLTGNEQFF

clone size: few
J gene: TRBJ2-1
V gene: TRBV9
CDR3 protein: CASSVSGRALDEQFF

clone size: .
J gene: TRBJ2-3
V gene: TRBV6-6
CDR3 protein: CASRIIAGRTDTQYF

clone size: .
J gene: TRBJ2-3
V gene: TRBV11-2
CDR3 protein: CASSLGGGGGLGTDTQYF

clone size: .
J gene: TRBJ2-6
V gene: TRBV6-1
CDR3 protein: CASSEGQSGANVLTF

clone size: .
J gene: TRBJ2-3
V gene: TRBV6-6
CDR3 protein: CASSYGASMDTQYF

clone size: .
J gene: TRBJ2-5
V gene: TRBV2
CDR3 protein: CASSDDREQETQYF

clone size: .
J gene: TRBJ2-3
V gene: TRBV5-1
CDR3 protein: CASSLRQASTDTQYF

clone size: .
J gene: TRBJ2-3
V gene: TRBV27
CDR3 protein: CASSAGTGGGDTQYF